The 30 T cell receptor beta chains below come from one sample, sequenced in a study of T cells in Graves' hyperthyroidism and ophthalmopathy. It was RNA transcripts that yielded the amplified TCR beta CDR3 regions. First-round RT-PCR with HTBI primers amplified the TCR CDR3 region. Using its own MiXCR run on the multiplex PCR reads, TCRdb lists one record per CDR3 protein. The sample has around 600,000 distinct CDR3 sequences, roughly 15% seen once. Sequencing input: blood. Receptors originate from a woman between 45 and 65 years old with Graves' ophthalmopathy.

The chain combines TRBV19 with TRBJ2-1; 11 nucleotides match TRBD1. J was trimmed by 3 bases and V by 5 bases; bases with no gene match: 3. The CDR3 extends over 15 amino acids. CDR1 is LNHDA and CDR2 is SQIVND in the germline V gene (reference sequence). CDR3 DNA: TGTGCCAGTAGTTGGGACAGGGGGGACTACAATGAGCAGTTCTTC. Translated: CASSWDRGDYNEQFF.

As DNA, the CDR3 is TGTGCCAGCAGCCAAGGGACAGTTCGCCCCTACGAGCAGTACTTC. Encoded protein: CASSQGTVRPYEQYF. This chain uses TRBV3-1 with TRBJ2-7, with a weak D call TRBD1 (6 bases). Trimming pared 1 base from V and 2 bases from J, leaving 12 bases between. There are 15 residues in the CDR3. CDR1 is LGHDT and CDR2 is YNNKEL in the germline V gene (reference sequence).

This clonotype showed up many times. The rearrangement joins TRBV28 to TRBJ2-5, with D hard to call. The ends were cut back, 7 bases at V and 5 bases at J, with 14 bases in the middle. The germline V gene has CDR1 MDHEN and CDR2 SYDVKM. This CDR3 has 13 amino acids. CDR3 loop: CASTGHGRETQYF. The CDR3 nucleotides are TGTGCCAGCACGGGCCACGGGCGGGAGACCCAGTACTTC.

The table lists this clonotype with many counts. J is TRBJ2-7 and V is TRBV28, with D possibly being TRBD1 or TRBD2 (6 bases each). This CDR3 has 15 amino acids. Trimming removed 2 bases from V and 3 bases from J, with 14 bases in between. The germline gives CDR1 MDHEN, CDR2 SYDVKM. The CDR3 protein is CASSLGGGKGYEQYF. The CDR3 DNA is TGTGCCAGCAGTTTAGGAGGGGGTAAAGGCTACGAGCAGTACTTC.

Turning to this clonotype: This could be a read error, since a much larger clone is one nucleotide away. The chain joins TRBV24-1 to TRBJ1-4, with a possible D match to TRBD1 (5 bases). V was trimmed by 3 bases and J by 6 bases, leaving 13 bases between them. CDR3 length: 15 residues. Germline-derived CDR1 and CDR2 are KGHDR and SFDVKD. The CDR3 nucleotides read TGTGCCACCAGTGATCCCACAGGAGGGGATGAAAAACTGTTTTTT. Translating gives CATSDPTGGDEKLFF.

This clonotype was seen repeatedly, ten times or more. CDR3 nucleotide sequence: TGTGCCAGCGGACAGGGCGTTGAGACCCAGTACTTC. It yields the protein CASGQGVETQYF. The chain carries TRBV28 and TRBJ2-5; 8 positions agree with TRBD1. The length of the CDR3 is 12 residues. Germline trimming cut 8 bases from V and 5 bases from J; bases unmatched to any gene: 4. The V gene's germline CDR1 is MDHEN and CDR2 SYDVKM.

There are a few counts of this clonotype. V usage is TRBV19 and J usage is TRBJ1-2; D unclear. V dropped 8 bases and J dropped 0 bases, with 10 bases sitting between them. Germline V gives CDR1 LNHDA, CDR2 SQIVND (reference sequence). The CDR3 is made up of 13 amino acids. CDR3 amino acids: CASGFIANYGYTF. In DNA, the CDR3 is TGTGCCAGTGGCTTTATAGCTAACTATGGCTACACCTTC. Full variable domain (outside the CDR3, taken from reference TRBV19 and TRBJ1-2): DGGITQSPKYLFRKEGQNVTLSCEQNLNHDAMYWYRQDPGQGLRLIYYSQIVNDFQKGDIAEGYSVSREKKESFPLTVTSAQKNPTAFYLCASGFIANYGYTFGSGTRLTVV.

Ten or more counts support this clonotype. V is TRBV7-3 and J is TRBJ2-1; maybe TRBD1 (6 bases). This CDR3 comprises 16 residues. Trimming stripped 2 bases from V and 0 bases from J, with 11 bases between. Germline V gives CDR1 SGHTA, CDR2 FQGTGA. In DNA form, the CDR3 reads TGTGCCAGCAGCTTAGTTGGGGGCAGCTCCTACAATGAGCAGTTCTTC. Its protein is CASSLVGGSSYNEQFF. The full variable domain, its missing parts supplied by reference TRBV7-3 and TRBJ2-1, is GAGVSQTPSNKVTEKGKYVELRCDPISGHTALYWYRQSLGQGPEFLIYFQGTGAADDSGLPNDRFFAVRPEGSVSTLKIQRTERGDSAVYLCASSLVGGSSYNEQFFGPGTRLTVL.

The chain uses TRBV6-2 or TRBV6-3 and TRBJ1-5; no definite D call. Germline lookup yields CDR1 MNHEY and CDR2 SVGEGT. Trimming pared 0 bases from V and 4 bases from J, leaving 10 bases between. The CDR3 has 15 amino acids. The CDR3 here is CASSYSRARNQPQHF. DNA for the CDR3: TGTGCCAGCAGTTACTCGAGGGCCCGAAATCAGCCCCAGCATTTT.

The chain employs TRBV9 and TRBJ2-5; 7 positions match TRBD2. This CDR3 spans 15 amino acids. CDR1 and CDR2 (germline): SGDLS, YYNGEE. V lost 0 bases and J lost 5; bases outside the gene matches: 7. CDR3 in DNA: TGTGCCAGCAGCGTAGTAATGGCGGGAGTGGAGACCCAGTACTTC. It yields the protein CASSVVMAGVETQYF. Together with reference TRBV9 and TRBJ2-5, the CDR3 gives the full variable domain: DSGVTQTPKHLITATGQRVTLRCSPRSGDLSVYWYQQSLDQGLQFLIQYYNGEERAKGNILERFSAQQFPDLHSELNLSSLELGDSALYFCASSVVMAGVETQYFGPGTRLLVL.

This clonotype was seen more than once but under ten times. The rearrangement uses TRBV20-1 and TRBJ2-7; 7 nucleotides agree with TRBD1. The CDR3 runs to 12 residues. Trimming took 2 bases from V and 3 from J; bases not matched to a gene: 1. Germline CDR1 is DFQATT and CDR2 is SNEGSKA (reference sequence). The CDR3 DNA reads TGCAGTGCTAGATGGGACAGCTACGAGCAGTACTTC. Amino acids: CSARWDSYEQYF.

At least ten counts were recorded for this clonotype. The V call is TRBV27, the J call TRBJ2-7; D gene uncertain. There are 16 residues in the CDR3. Germline loops: CDR1 MNHEY, CDR2 SMNVEV (reference sequence). Trimming removed 1 base at V and 0 bases at J, with 13 bases between. CDR3 in amino acids: CASSLYPASSSYEQYF. CDR3 coding DNA: TGTGCCAGCAGTTTATACCCGGCGTCTAGCTCCTACGAGCAGTACTTC.

This clonotype was seen many times. The rearrangement links TRBV6-5 to TRBJ2-1, with 9 bases aligning to TRBD2. The trim removed 0 bases at V and 0 bases at J, leaving 6 bases unmatched. CDR3 size: 18 residues. Germline CDR1 MNHEY, CDR2 SVGAGI. The CDR3: CASSYSRAGGYSYNEQFF. DNA for the CDR3: TGTGCCAGCAGTTACTCCCGAGCGGGAGGTTACTCCTACAATGAGCAGTTCTTC.

This clonotype was counted ten times or more. The chain has TRBV7-2 and TRBJ2-5; TRBD1 aligns across 7 bases. CDR3 length: 16 amino acids. V lost 5 bases and J lost 2; bases outside the gene matches: 11. Germline V CDR1 and CDR2: SGHTA, FQGNSA. CDR3 coding DNA: TGTGCCAGCAGCCTAGTCACAGGGGCAATTCAAGAGACCCAGTACTTC. It translates to CASSLVTGAIQETQYF.

The chain carries TRBV28 and TRBJ2-3; no definite D call. The CDR3 has 14 amino acids. The V end was cut by 3 bases, the J end by 2 bases, with 9 bases between. CDR1 and CDR2 (germline): MDHEN, SYDVKM. The CDR3 here is CASSFTKYTDTQYF. In DNA, the CDR3 is TGTGCCAGCAGTTTTACTAAATACACAGATACGCAGTATTTT.

The CDR3 DNA sequence: TGTGCCAGCAGTGAGTGGCGGCCCGGCTACAATGAGCAGTTCTTC. This translates into CASSEWRPGYNEQFF. The chain is built from TRBV6-4 and TRBJ2-1; no clear D. The length of the CDR3 is 15 residues. Trimming stripped 3 bases from V and 3 bases from J, with 12 bases between. Germline V CDR1 and CDR2: MRHNA, SNTAGT.

The V gene is TRBV9, the J gene TRBJ2-1, with D uncertain. Trimming stripped 0 bases from V and 8 bases from J, with 12 bases between. CDR3 size: 14 residues. The germline V gene has CDR1 SGDLS and CDR2 YYNGEE. CDR3 residues: CASSVDFQAHEQFF. The CDR3 bases are TGTGCCAGCAGCGTAGATTTCCAGGCCCATGAGCAGTTCTTC.

This chain links TRBV2 with TRBJ1-4; weak D call: TRBD1 (5 bases). The germline V gene has CDR1 SNHLY and CDR2 FYNNEI. Trimming took off 7 bases at V and 8 bases at J, with 11 bases between the two ends. The CDR3 runs to 12 residues. The CDR3 reads CASKDWGEKLFF. CDR3 DNA: TGTGCCAGCAAGGACTGGGGCGAAAAACTGTTTTTT. Combining the CDR3 with reference TRBV2 and TRBJ1-4 gives the whole variable domain EPEVTQTPSHQVTQMGQEVILRCVPISNHLYFYWYRQILGQKVEFLVSFYNNEISEKSEIFDDQFSVERPDGSNFTLKIRSTKLEDSAMYFCASKDWGEKLFFGSGTQLSVL.

This clonotype came up many times. The rearrangement links TRBV12-3 or TRBV12-4 to TRBJ1-4, with D uncertain. V shed 8 bases and J shed 6 bases, with 10 bases lying between them. CDR3 length: 12 amino acids. CDR3 DNA: TGTGCCAGCGGGATACCGGATGAAAAACTGTTTTTT. Translation: CASGIPDEKLFF.

This clonotype was picked up many times. The chain carries TRBV27 and TRBJ2-3; 7 bases agree with TRBD1. Germline V gene sequence: CDR1 MNHEY, CDR2 SMNVEV (reference sequence). The V and J ends lost 7 bases and 6 bases, in that order; junction bases with no gene match: 16. This CDR3 has 16 residues. The CDR3 spells CASTRQGLVGGDTQYF. CDR3 nucleotides: TGTGCCAGCACCAGACAGGGCTTGGTAGGTGGGGATACGCAGTATTTT.

The chain combines TRBV30 with TRBJ2-3; 11 nucleotides match TRBD2. CDR1 is GTSNPN and CDR2 is SVGIG in the germline V gene (reference sequence). This CDR3 has 17 residues. V lost 2 bases, J lost 2 bases, and 9 bases stayed unmatched. Here the CDR3 reads CAWSPRPGLADTDTQYF. The CDR3 coding sequence is TGTGCCTGGAGTCCCCGTCCGGGACTAGCGGACACAGATACGCAGTATTTT.

This clonotype was counted ten times or more. The chain carries TRBV28 and TRBJ2-5, with D perhaps matching TRBD1 (5 bases). CDR1 and CDR2 from the germline V gene are MDHEN and SYDVKM. Trimming stripped 3 bases from V and 7 bases from J, with 12 bases between. The CDR3 is 13 residues long. CDR3 nucleotides: TGTGCCAGCAGTTTGGCAGGCCAGGGGACCCAGTACTTC. Protein sequence: CASSLAGQGTQYF.

The chain links TRBV20-1 to TRBJ2-1; 11 nucleotides agree with TRBD2. The CDR3 runs 16 residues. Germline loops: CDR1 DFQATT, CDR2 SNEGSKA (reference sequence). V trimming: 1 base; J trimming: 1 base; junction bases outside the gene matches: 3. The chain's CDR3 is CSARGGTSGSYNEQFF. CDR3 DNA: TGCAGTGCTAGAGGGGGGACTAGCGGTTCCTACAATGAGCAGTTCTTC.

The table lists this clonotype with many counts. This rearrangement joins TRBV18 to TRBJ1-4; D gene ambiguous. The germline V gene has CDR1 KGHSH and CDR2 LQKENI. The CDR3 length is 13 residues. Trimming stripped 3 bases from V and 7 bases from J, with 9 bases between. DNA for the CDR3: TGTGCCAGCTCACCGCGACCGGGTGAAAAACTGTTTTTT. It specifies CASSPRPGEKLFF.

This clonotype has just a few counts. CDR3 residues: CASSIFSSAGELFF. The CDR3 nucleotides read TGTGCCAGTAGTATATTTTCATCCGCCGGGGAGCTGTTTTTT. The V call is TRBV19, the J call TRBJ2-2; D is unresolved. Germline CDR1 reads LNHDA; CDR2 reads SQIVND (reference sequence). The CDR3 spans 14 residues. Trimming removed 2 bases from V and 6 bases from J, with 10 bases in between.

This clonotype was seen more than once but under ten times. V is TRBV24-1 and J is TRBJ2-5; possibly TRBD2 for D (5 bases). Germline assignment: CDR1 KGHDR and CDR2 SFDVKD. The CDR3 runs 13 residues. V lost 5 bases to trimming and J lost 2 bases, with 8 bases between them. The CDR3 here is CATSGADQETQYF. The CDR3 coding sequence is TGTGCCACCAGTGGAGCGGATCAAGAGACCCAGTACTTC.

This clonotype was picked up a small number of times. The genes are TRBV12-3 or TRBV12-4 and TRBJ2-7, with D uncertain. V lost 1 base and J 7 bases, leaving 11 bases between the germline ends. This CDR3 is built from 13 residues. DNA for the CDR3: TGTGCCAGCAGTTTAGGATCTGTTTGGGAGCAGTACTTC. It is translated as CASSLGSVWEQYF.

This clonotype was detected ten times or more. The CDR3 nucleotides are TGTGCCAGCAGCTCCCGGCGACAGGGGACAGATACGCAGTATTTT. Translated, it gives CASSSRRQGTDTQYF. The chain carries TRBV7-2 and TRBJ2-3; 8 nucleotides match TRBD1. V shed 4 bases and J 3 bases; nucleotides not matched to a gene: 6. Per the germline V gene, CDR1 is SGHTA and CDR2 is FQGNSA. CDR3 size: 15 residues.

This clonotype was seen a few times. The chain employs TRBV9 and TRBJ2-5; 15 positions match TRBD2. Germline assignment: CDR1 SGDLS and CDR2 YYNGEE. With 2 bases clipped from V and 5 bases from J, the junction kept 4 bases outside the gene matches. CDR3 length: 16 residues. The chain's CDR3 is CASSVGLAGGYETQYF. CDR3 bases: TGTGCCAGCAGCGTGGGACTAGCGGGAGGATATGAGACCCAGTACTTC.

There are a few counts of this clonotype. The chain uses TRBV15 and TRBJ2-1; D may be TRBD2 (6 bases). V lost 1 base and J 5 bases, leaving 12 bases between the germline ends. CDR1 and CDR2 (germline): LNHNV, YYDKDF (reference sequence). The CDR3 length is 15 residues. CDR3 DNA: TGTGCCACCAGCAGAGGTTTAGCGGACCACAATGAGCAGTTCTTC. Translating gives CATSRGLADHNEQFF.